The 22 T cell receptor beta chains below all came from one sample that was sequenced in a study of T cell responses to AZD1222 COVID-19 vaccine. Using immunoSEQ multiplex PCR, the repertoire was profiled, and TCRdb retains in-frame clones only, with some absent. In the table there are over 130,000 clones, 90% to 95% of which are singletons. The specimen was peripheral blood, collected on day 0 of AZD1222 vaccination. These receptors were taken from an adult in good health.

The V call is TRBV15, the J call TRBJ2-5; TRBD1 aligns across 7 bases. This CDR3 spans 15 amino acids. Germline V gives CDR1 LNHNV, CDR2 YYDKDF (reference sequence). V shed 3 bases, J shed 5 bases, and the junction held 9 bases outside the gene matches. The CDR3 sequence is CATSRTGHRLETQYF. DNA of the CDR3: TGTGCCACCAGCAGGACAGGGCATAGGTTGGAGACCCAGTACTTC.

The V call is TRBV4-3, the J call TRBJ2-5, with D hard to call. V was clipped by 1 base and J by 5 bases, with 14 bases between them. CDR1 and CDR2 from the germline V gene are LGHNA and YSLEER. There are 15 residues in the CDR3. CDR3 amino acids: CASSQVLRVGETQYF. The CDR3 nucleotides read TGCGCCAGCAGCCAAGTGCTCCGGGTTGGGGAGACCCAGTACTTC.

The chain is built from TRBV7-9 and TRBJ1-3, with 7 positions matching TRBD1. V was pared by 1 base and J by 0 bases, with 6 bases of the junction left unmatched. CDR3 length equals 17 residues. Germline CDR1 is SEHNR and CDR2 is FQNEAQ (reference sequence). The chain's CDR3 is CASSLGRQGGSGNTIYF. CDR3 bases: TGTGCCAGCAGCTTAGGCCGACAGGGAGGCTCTGGAAACACCATATATTTT.

This clone was observed a single time. The chain joins TRBV2 to TRBJ1-5; tentative D call: TRBD1 (5 bases). The CDR3 has 14 residues. V was pared by 2 bases and J by 4 bases, with 9 bases between. The germline V gene has CDR1 SNHLY and CDR2 FYNNEI. This CDR3 is CASSEWRGNQPQHF. The CDR3 DNA is TGTGCCAGCAGTGAATGGAGGGGTAATCAGCCCCAGCATTTT.

The V and J genes are TRBV9 and TRBJ1-3; a weak D match, TRBD1 (5 bases). The CDR3 has 15 amino acids. Trimming took 2 bases from V and 4 from J, leaving 13 bases between them. Germline V gene lookup returns CDR1 SGDLS and CDR2 YYNGEE. The CDR3 here is CASSVSGGGGNTIYF. The CDR3 bases are TGTGCCAGCAGCGTGAGCGGGGGTGGCGGAAACACCATATATTTT.

This sequence joins TRBV29-1 and TRBJ2-5; no clear D. The V end lost 4 bases, the J end lost 5 bases, and 11 bases lay between the germline ends. The CDR3 sequence is 12 residues long. CDR1 and CDR2 (germline): SQVTM, ANQGSEA. Written as DNA, the CDR3 is TGCAGCGTTGTCTCTAGTCAGGAGACCCAGTACTTC. Encoded protein: CSVVSSQETQYF.

This chain joins TRBV3-1 (or the pseudogene TRBV3-2) and TRBJ2-5; 11 nucleotides line up with TRBD2. The CDR3 totals 15 residues. Germline lookup yields CDR1 LGHDT and CDR2 YNNKEL (reference sequence). The V gene end was trimmed by 4 bases and the J gene end by 4 bases; junction bases not matched to a gene: 5. CDR3 region: CASSLIAGGRETQYF. As DNA, the CDR3 is TGTGCCAGCAGCCTGATAGCGGGAGGGAGAGAGACCCAGTACTTC.

The V gene is TRBV9, the J gene TRBJ2-3; D is ambiguous. The CDR3 runs to 13 residues. The germline V gene encodes CDR1 SGDLS and CDR2 YYNGEE. Trimming shortened V by 1 base and J by 5 bases, and 8 bases separated the two germline ends. The CDR3 spells CASSVTPIDTQYF. Here the CDR3 DNA reads TGTGCCAGCAGCGTAACCCCCATAGATACGCAGTATTTT.

This clone has just a few counts. This chain uses TRBV6-5 with TRBJ2-6; no clear D. Germline V gene lookup returns CDR1 MNHEY and CDR2 SVGAGI. The V gene lost 0 bases and the J gene lost 0 bases, with 3 bases spanning the gap. This CDR3 spans 15 amino acids. CDR3 DNA sequence: TGTGCCAGCAGTTACTCCCCCTCTGGGGCCAACGTCCTGACTTTC. Translation gives CASSYSPSGANVLTF.

The chain joins TRBV10-3 to TRBJ1-1, with 10 bases aligning to TRBD1. Germline V gene sequence: CDR1 ENHRY, CDR2 SYGVKD. The CDR3 is made up of 14 amino acids. V lost 3 bases, J lost 9 bases, and 7 bases stayed unmatched. The CDR3 DNA follows: TGTGCCATCAGTGACCCGACAGGGGGCGTAAAAGCTTTCTTT. As protein: CAISDPTGGVKAFF.

J is TRBJ1-6 and V is TRBV27; unclear D gene. The CDR3 is 14 amino acids. The germline gives CDR1 MNHEY, CDR2 SMNVEV (reference sequence). The V gene lost 1 base and the J gene lost 9 bases, with 10 bases spanning the gap. CDR3 sequence reads: CASSLYLQRSPLHF. As DNA, the CDR3 is TGTGCCAGCAGTTTATACCTACAGCGTTCACCCCTCCACTTT.

The chain carries TRBV2 and TRBJ2-7; a weak D match, TRBD1 (5 bases). The ends were cut back, 7 bases at V and 0 bases at J, with 10 bases in the middle. There are 13 residues in the CDR3. Germline lookup yields CDR1 SNHLY and CDR2 FYNNEI. The CDR3 DNA is TGTGCCAGCATGGGGCTTAGCTCCTACGAGCAGTACTTC. Translation gives CASMGLSSYEQYF.

The chain uses TRBV7-9 and TRBJ1-2, with 11 bases that match TRBD1. The J segment lost 12 bases and the V segment lost 5 bases, leaving 17 bases of the junction unmatched. CDR3 size: 16 residues. The V gene's germline CDR1 is SEHNR and CDR2 FQNEAQ (reference sequence). The CDR3 DNA reads TGTGCCAGCAGCCCTGCGGAAGGGACAGGGGGGCTTTTCCACACCTTC. Translation: CASSPAEGTGGLFHTF.

The CDR3 region has the DNA TGTGCCACATCAAACCGGGACAGGGGGCTTGCCTTGGCGGACACTGAAGCTTTCTTT. Translating gives CATSNRDRGLALADTEAFF. The V gene is TRBV19, the J gene TRBJ1-1; 12 bases are shared with TRBD1. The CDR3 runs to 19 residues. The junction had 21 bases not matched to a gene; V was cut back by 10 bases and J by 3 bases. Germline V gene sequence: CDR1 LNHDA, CDR2 SQIVND (reference sequence).

The chain links TRBV2 to TRBJ1-2, with D tentatively TRBD1 (5 bases). This CDR3 is built from 15 residues. The V end was cut by 0 bases, the J end by 4 bases, with 12 bases between. Germline-derived CDR1 and CDR2 are SNHLY and FYNNEI. The CDR3 here is CASSEAEGWLYGYTF. CDR3 in DNA: TGTGCCAGCAGTGAAGCGGAGGGGTGGCTCTATGGCTACACCTTC. Full variable domain (outside the CDR3, taken from reference TRBV2 and TRBJ1-2): EPEVTQTPSHQVTQMGQEVILRCVPISNHLYFYWYRQILGQKVEFLVSFYNNEISEKSEIFDDQFSVERPDGSNFTLKIRSTKLEDSAMYFCASSEAEGWLYGYTFGSGTRLTVV.

The J gene is TRBJ1-5, the V gene TRBV10-2; D is undetermined. Germline values: CDR1 WSHSY, CDR2 SAAADI. V was shortened by 0 bases and J by 6 bases, with 12 bases between the two germline ends. The CDR3 is made up of 15 amino acids. As DNA, the CDR3 is TGCGCCAGCAGTGAGTCAAGGCAGGCGGTTCAGCCCCAGCATTTT. Residues: CASSESRQAVQPQHF.

This chain links TRBV5-6 with TRBJ2-7, with D perhaps being TRBD1 or TRBD2 (5 bases each). The germline V gene has CDR1 SGHDT and CDR2 YYEEEE. The CDR3 spans 13 residues. The germline V and J ends were trimmed by 4 bases and 3 bases, with 11 bases remaining between them. The CDR3 loop reads CASSRGRYYEQYF. The CDR3 DNA follows: TGTGCCAGCAGCAGGGGACGGTACTACGAGCAGTACTTC.

The CDR3 DNA sequence: TGTGCCAGCAGCTTAGACAGGGGCAATCAGCCCCAGCATTTT. It is translated as CASSLDRGNQPQHF. This chain connects TRBV7-2 to TRBJ1-5; the D gene is possibly TRBD1 (6 bases). Trimming pared 1 base from V and 2 bases from J, leaving 6 bases between. Germline-derived CDR1 and CDR2 are SGHTA and FQGNSA. The CDR3 has 14 residues.

The J gene is TRBJ2-7, the V gene TRBV3-1 (or the pseudogene TRBV3-2); D is ambiguous. Germline values: CDR1 LGHDT, CDR2 YNNKEL (reference sequence). This CDR3 spans 11 amino acids. Trimming took 1 base from V and 5 from J, leaving 3 bases between them. CDR3 sequence (DNA): TGTGCCAGCAGCCAAGCTCACGAGCAGTACTTC. Protein sequence: CASSQAHEQYF.

V usage is TRBV6-2 or TRBV6-3 and J usage is TRBJ2-7; D call uncertain. This CDR3 spans 13 amino acids. The germline V and J ends were trimmed by 1 base and 2 bases, with 6 bases remaining between them. CDR1 and CDR2 (germline): MNHEY, SVGEGT. CDR3 coding DNA: TGTGCCAGCAGTTACTGGCAGCCCTACGAGCAGTACTTC. This codes for CASSYWQPYEQYF.

The V gene is TRBV7-9, the J gene TRBJ1-6; perhaps TRBD1 as D (6 bases). This CDR3 is 14 amino acids long. Trimming removed 1 base at V and 9 bases at J, with 10 bases between. Germline CDR1 is SEHNR and CDR2 is FQNEAQ (reference sequence). The CDR3 DNA reads as TGTGCCAGCAGCTTAGACCTGGACAGTTCACCCCTCCACTTT. Amino acid sequence: CASSLDLDSSPLHF.

The chain joins TRBV15 to TRBJ2-2; D gene unclear. The germline gives CDR1 LNHNV, CDR2 YYDKDF (reference sequence). V was trimmed by 1 base and J by 1 base, leaving 13 bases between them. CDR3 length: 17 amino acids. As DNA, the CDR3 is TGTGCCACCAGCAGAGGAGGTCTGAGATTGAACACCGGGGAGCTGTTTTTT. Its translation: CATSRGGLRLNTGELFF.